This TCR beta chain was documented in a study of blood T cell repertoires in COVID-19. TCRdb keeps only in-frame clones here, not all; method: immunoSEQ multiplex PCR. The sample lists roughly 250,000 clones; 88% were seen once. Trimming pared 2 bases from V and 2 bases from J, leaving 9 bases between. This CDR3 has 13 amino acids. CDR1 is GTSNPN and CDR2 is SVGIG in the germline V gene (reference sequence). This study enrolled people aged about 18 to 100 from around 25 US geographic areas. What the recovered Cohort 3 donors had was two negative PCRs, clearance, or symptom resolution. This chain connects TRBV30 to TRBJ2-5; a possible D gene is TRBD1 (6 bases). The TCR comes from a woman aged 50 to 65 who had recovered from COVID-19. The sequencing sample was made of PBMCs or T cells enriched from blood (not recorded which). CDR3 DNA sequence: TGTGCCTGGAGTAAGGGGGTGCAAGAGACCCAGTACTTC. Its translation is CAWSKGVQETQYF.